This T cell receptor (beta chain) was captured by sequencing in a study of OX40 agonist ivuxolimab in advanced cancers. A note on this clone: As yet, its antigen is unknown.

Overall study results and limits: The antigens recognized by the expanded peripheral T cells, that is their antigen specificity, were not determined.

Germline V CDR1 and CDR2: MDHEN, SYDVKM. This CDR3 contains 15 residues. The germline V and J ends were trimmed by 6 bases and 4 bases, with 16 bases remaining between them. Sequenced by immunoSEQ multiplex PCR; TCRdb stores in-frame clones only, minus some. The sample holds about 68,000 clones; 91% are singletons and the top ten take around 0.31%. This material consisted of CD4+ or CD8+ T cells sorted from blood, taken in a trial of the OX40 agonist ivuxolimab. The receptor was isolated from an adult with an advanced solid tumor such as melanoma, head and neck, liver or kidney cancer. V gene TRBV28 combines with J gene TRBJ1-5; D is possibly TRBD1 (5 bases). This CDR3 reads CASSLTVSTNQPQHF. Here the CDR3 DNA reads TGTGCCAGCAGCTTGACAGTTTCAACTAATCAGCCCCAGCATTTT. The full variable domain, with the rest looked up from reference TRBV28 and TRBJ1-5, is DVKVTQSSRYLVKRTGEKVFLECVQDMDHENMFWYRQDPGLGLRLIYFSYDVKMKEKGDIPEGYSVSREKKERFSLILESASTNQTSMYLCASSLTVSTNQPQHFGDGTRLSIL.